This T cell receptor (beta chain) was profiled in a study of human T cells and chemical hapten exposure. Study conclusions and caveats: Patch test score showed a positive correlation with PT1 expanded TCR counts.

Regarding this clonotype: Antigen specificity is unknown.

TCRdb independently ran MiXCR on the RACE reads; one entry per CDR3 protein. The sample shows some 89,000 distinct CDR3 sequences, 25% to 30% of them seen only once. Time point in this sample: patch test 3, about 24 weeks after DPC sensitization. The treatment denotes: therapeutic diphenylcyclopropenone sensitization with weekly scalp DPC. With V trimmed by 5 bases and J by 5 bases, 8 bases remained unmatched. Per germline, CDR1 MNHEY and CDR2 SMNVEV (reference sequence). The CDR3 consists of 14 residues. The chain is built from TRBV27 and TRBJ2-5; 7 positions agree with TRBD1. The source of this sequence is a man in his forties with alopecia areata. Some clones in this sample may be carry-over from other donors' samples. Sample: whole blood, taken in connection with sensitization to the hapten diphenylcyclopropenone (DPC). The CDR3 sequence is CASSERQGWETQYF. CDR3 in DNA: TGTGCCAGCAGTGAACGACAGGGCTGGGAGACCCAGTACTTC.